Sequencing of this T cell receptor beta chain was carried out in a study of CD8 T cells in Susac syndrome. Study context: When their blood was taken, the Susac syndrome patients had either not yet had any therapy, were taking corticosteroids, or were taking intravenous immunoglobulin alone. Findings and caveats of the study: The authors found no clonal expansion in Susac syndrome CD4+ T cell repertoires.

TEMRA cells underwent FACS enrichment and CD8+ and CD4+ T cells underwent negative isolation. Germline values: CDR1 MNHEY, CDR2 SVGAGI. This CDR3 is built from 16 residues. The germline V and J ends were trimmed by 0 bases and 2 bases, with 11 bases remaining between them. Regarding this clonotype: Its cognate antigen is unknown.

RNA in amounts of 0.5 to 1 ug was reverse transcribed with random hexamers. TCRdb re-analysed the immunoSEQ multiplex PCR reads in MiXCR, keeping a single row per CDR3 protein. The sample lists about 120,000 distinct CDR3 sequences; 96% were seen once. The V and J genes are TRBV6-5 and TRBJ1-3; a weak D match, TRBD1 (6 bases). This clonotype was sampled from a human donor with Susac syndrome. Material for sequencing was CD4+ T cells from PBMCs. Here the CDR3 reads CASSYSTRTAGNTIYF. The CDR3 nucleotides are TGTGCCAGCAGTTACTCGACCCGGACAGCTGGAAACACCATATATTTT.